The 17 T cell receptor beta chains given below trace back to one sample, sequenced in a study of OX40 agonist ivuxolimab in advanced cancers. Some clones are missing from TCRdb's copy, which holds only in-frame ones; the method was immunoSEQ multiplex PCR. The sample consists of about 89,000 clones, 70% to 90% of them appearing once. Sequenced here: CD4+ or CD8+ T cells sorted from blood, sampled in a trial of the OX40 agonist ivuxolimab. These receptors all stem from an adult with an advanced solid tumor such as melanoma, head and neck, liver or kidney cancer.

This chain connects TRBV6-5 to TRBJ2-5; unclear D gene. Trimming left V 6 bases short and J 1 base short, with 0 bases between. Germline loops: CDR1 MNHEY, CDR2 SVGAGI. The CDR3 has 10 amino acids. CDR3 residues: CASSQETQYF. The CDR3 nucleotides read TGTGCCAGCAGCCAAGAGACCCAGTACTTC.

This CDR3 is CASIPSGGRTDTQYF. The CDR3 nucleotides read TGTGCCAGCATCCCAAGCGGGGGCAGGACAGATACGCAGTATTTT. The chain joins TRBV5-5 to TRBJ2-3; 8 nucleotides agree with TRBD2. Germline V gene sequence: CDR1 SGHKS, CDR2 YYEKEE (reference sequence). This CDR3 has 15 residues. J was trimmed by 3 bases and V by 6 bases; bases with no gene match: 9.

The CDR3 bases are TGTGCCAGTAGTATGGTAGGCAGGGGAGACAGTCAGCCCCAGCATTTT. Translating gives CASSMVGRGDSQPQHF. The chain couples TRBV19 to TRBJ1-5; a possible D gene is TRBD1 (6 bases). Germline V CDR1 and CDR2: LNHDA, SQIVND (reference sequence). V was cut by 3 bases and J by 6 bases, with 18 bases left in between. The length of the CDR3 is 16 residues.

The chain is built from TRBV19 and TRBJ1-2; 8 nucleotides align to TRBD1. Losses at the gene ends were 7 bases for V and 7 bases for J; bases not matched to a gene: 11. Germline CDR1 LNHDA, CDR2 SQIVND (reference sequence). This CDR3 region has 14 residues. Written as DNA, the CDR3 is TGTGCCAGTACCTCGGACAGGGTTTGGGGTGGCTACACCTTC. This sequence encodes CASTSDRVWGGYTF.

The DNA of the CDR3 is TGTGCCAGTAGTCCTGGACAAAAAGGTGGCTACACCTTC. It specifies CASSPGQKGGYTF. This chain connects TRBV19 to TRBJ1-2, with D perhaps TRBD1 (5 bases). In germline, CDR1 is LNHDA, CDR2 SQIVND (reference sequence). The CDR3 extends over 13 amino acids. The V gene lost 5 bases and the J gene lost 7 bases, with 14 bases spanning the gap.

This clone was counted once. The gene calls are TRBV19 and TRBJ2-6, with D unclear. Trimming shortened V by 0 bases and J by 4 bases, and 13 bases separated the two germline ends. The germline CDR1 and CDR2 sequences are LNHDA and SQIVND (reference sequence). The CDR3 sequence is 17 residues long. The CDR3 DNA is TGTGCCAGTAGTATAGATTCAATAGGGTCAGGGGCCAACGTCCTGACTTTC. It encodes CASSIDSIGSGANVLTF.

The V and J genes are TRBV7-8 and TRBJ2-7; possible D gene TRBD2, 5 bases. The germline V and J ends were trimmed by 1 base and 5 bases, with 18 bases remaining between them. Germline loops: CDR1 SGHVS, CDR2 FQNEAQ. There are 16 residues in the CDR3. CDR3 region: CASSLVVRPEGDEQYF. CDR3 bases: TGTGCCAGCAGCTTAGTCGTGAGACCCGAGGGCGACGAGCAGTACTTC.

V gene TRBV7-2 combines with J gene TRBJ2-7; D remains unclear. V was pared by 1 base and J by 0 bases, with 13 bases between. The CDR3 runs 16 residues. Looked up from germline, CDR1 is SGHTA and CDR2 is FQGNSA. CDR3 nucleotides: TGTGCCAGCAGCTTAGGGATCCCCCCCAACTCCTACGAGCAGTACTTC. It is translated as CASSLGIPPNSYEQYF.

V and J are TRBV19 and TRBJ1-2; D gene ambiguous. The CDR3 extends over 15 amino acids. V lost 0 bases and J lost 2, with 10 bases in between. The germline CDR1 and CDR2 sequences are LNHDA and SQIVND (reference sequence). CDR3 sequence reads: CASSIDGSLNYGYTF. CDR3 coding DNA: TGTGCCAGTAGTATAGACGGCAGCTTGAACTATGGCTACACCTTC.

The chain employs TRBV10-3 and TRBJ2-2, with TRBD2 matching over 8 bases. Germline CDR1 reads ENHRY; CDR2 reads SYGVKD. V trimming: 0 bases; J trimming: 2 bases; junction bases outside the gene matches: 5. CDR3 length: 17 residues. Here the CDR3 reads CAISESQLAVNTGELFF. CDR3 sequence (DNA): TGTGCCATCAGTGAGTCACAACTAGCGGTCAACACCGGGGAGCTGTTTTTT.

This chain links TRBV27 with TRBJ1-2; TRBD1 might be the D (5 bases). CDR3 length equals 17 residues. Germline V lookup: CDR1 MNHEY, CDR2 SMNVEV (reference sequence). The V end lost 5 bases, the J end lost 5 bases, and 24 bases lay between the germline ends. CDR3 loop: CASSPRTGTWASYGYTF. CDR3 nucleotide sequence: TGTGCCAGCAGTCCACGCACCGGGACGTGGGCTAGTTATGGCTACACCTTC.

The chain has TRBV11-2 and TRBJ2-1; TRBD2 agrees at 13 bases. CDR1 and CDR2 from the germline V gene are SGHAT and FQNNGV. There are 17 residues in the CDR3. After removal of 4 bases from V and 0 bases from J, the junction contained 3 bases not matched to a gene. CDR3 amino acids: CASSSTSGGASYNEQFF. For the CDR3, the DNA is TGTGCCAGCAGCTCCACTAGCGGGGGGGCCTCCTACAATGAGCAGTTCTTC. The whole variable domain, remainder taken from reference TRBV11-2 and TRBJ2-1, is EAGVAQSPRYKIIEKRQSVAFWCNPISGHATLYWYQQILGQGPKLLIQFQNNGVVDDSQLPKDRFSAERLKGVDSTLKIQPAKLEDSAVYLCASSSTSGGASYNEQFFGPGTRLTVL.

In DNA form, the CDR3 reads TGCGCCAGCGGACCATCGATTGAGGCGCCCCTCCACTTT. It specifies CASGPSIEAPLHF. The genes are TRBV5-1 and TRBJ1-6, with D hard to call. This CDR3 is 13 amino acids long. V lost 7 bases, J lost 13 bases, and 18 bases lay in between. The germline V gene encodes CDR1 SGHRS and CDR2 YFSETQ.

V usage is TRBV6-5 and J usage is TRBJ1-1, with D perhaps TRBD1 (5 bases). This CDR3 has 12 amino acids. The germline CDR1 and CDR2 sequences are MNHEY and SVGAGI. Trimming removed 5 bases at V and 3 bases at J, with 7 bases between. Written as DNA, the CDR3 is TGTGCCAGCAGTCCAGGGTACACTGAAGCTTTCTTT. Encoded protein: CASSPGYTEAFF.

This sequence joins TRBV2 and TRBJ2-7; the match to TRBD1 covers 9 bases. V lost 4 bases to trimming and J lost 5 bases; unmatched junction nucleotides: 9. This CDR3 region has 15 residues. CDR1 is SNHLY and CDR2 is FYNNEI in the germline V gene. CDR3 residues: CASSVSGTGFDEQYF. In DNA form, the CDR3 reads TGTGCCAGCAGTGTTTCGGGGACAGGGTTCGACGAGCAGTACTTC.

This chain uses TRBV9 with TRBJ2-3; 11 nucleotides align to TRBD2. Germline-derived CDR1 and CDR2 are SGDLS and YYNGEE. The trim removed 4 bases at V and 3 bases at J, leaving 7 bases unmatched. The CDR3 length is 16 residues. The CDR3 nucleotides are TGTGCCAGCAGCCCTAGCGGGGGGCCGGGGACAGATACGCAGTATTTT. It is translated as CASSPSGGPGTDTQYF. The full variable domain, its missing parts supplied by reference TRBV9 and TRBJ2-3, is DSGVTQTPKHLITATGQRVTLRCSPRSGDLSVYWYQQSLDQGLQFLIQYYNGEERAKGNILERFSAQQFPDLHSELNLSSLELGDSALYFCASSPSGGPGTDTQYFGPGTRLTVL.

V gene TRBV4-1 combines with J gene TRBJ2-5; 10 bases agree with TRBD1. Per germline, CDR1 MGHRA and CDR2 YSYEKL. The CDR3 loop spans 15 amino acids. The V gene end was trimmed by 0 bases and the J gene end by 5 bases; junction bases not matched to a gene: 3. As DNA, the CDR3 is TGCGCCAGCAGCCAAGAGGACAGGGGGAGGGAGACCCAGTACTTC. This gives the protein CASSQEDRGRETQYF.